This TCR beta chain was sequenced for a study of response to subunit inactivated influenza vaccine. Points from the study as a whole: Few additional T cells are recruited per seasonal influenza vaccination, authors suggested.

This clonotype has just a few counts. Its specificity is unknown. CDR3 size: 14 residues. The junction had 2 bases not matched to a gene; V was cut back by 3 bases and J by 2 bases. CDR1 is SGDLS, CDR2 YYNGEE, per germline. Each CDR3 protein gets one entry after TCRdb re-called the RT-PCR reads with MiXCR. The data show about 700,000 distinct CDR3 sequences, approximately 14% seen once. The sample consisted of PBMCs from blood, taken less than 13 days after vaccination. The clonotype was recovered from a man aged 45 to 65 who received an inactivated influenza vaccine. This sequence joins TRBV9 and TRBJ2-7; the match to TRBD1 covers 10 bases. The CDR3 loop is CASSAGQGPYEQYF. The DNA for the CDR3 is TGTGCCAGCAGCGCGGGACAGGGGCCCTACGAGCAGTACTTC.